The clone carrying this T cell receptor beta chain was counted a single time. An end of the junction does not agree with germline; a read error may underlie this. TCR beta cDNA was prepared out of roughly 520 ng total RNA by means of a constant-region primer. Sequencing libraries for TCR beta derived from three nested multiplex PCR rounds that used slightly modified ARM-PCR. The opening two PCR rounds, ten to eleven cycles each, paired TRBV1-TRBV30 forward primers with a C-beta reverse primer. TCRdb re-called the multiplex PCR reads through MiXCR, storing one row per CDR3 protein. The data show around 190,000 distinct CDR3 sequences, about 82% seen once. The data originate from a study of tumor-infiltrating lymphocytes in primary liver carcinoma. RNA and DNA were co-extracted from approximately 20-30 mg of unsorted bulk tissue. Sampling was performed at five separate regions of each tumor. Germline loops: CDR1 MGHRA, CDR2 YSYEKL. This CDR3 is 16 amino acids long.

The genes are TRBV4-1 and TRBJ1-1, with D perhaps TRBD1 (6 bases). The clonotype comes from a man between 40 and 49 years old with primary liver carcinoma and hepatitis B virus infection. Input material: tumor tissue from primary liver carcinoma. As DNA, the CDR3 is TGCGCCAGCATCCAAGGTGACAGGAGAAGGGACACTGAAGTTTTCTTT. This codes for CASIQGDRRRDTEVFF.